The following is a TCR beta chain sequence with its context. CDR1 is SQVTM and CDR2 is ANQGSEA in the germline V gene. The length of the CDR3 is 15 residues. Trimming removed 5 bases at V and 0 bases at J, with 14 bases between. The study's library attached unique molecular identifiers to single cDNA molecules. In TCRdb, the RACE reads were re-called with MiXCR into one record per CDR3 protein. The sample contains approximately 350,000 distinct CDR3 sequences, around 7% of which appear only once. Time point reported: patch test 1, 2 weeks after DPC sensitization. Documented treatment: therapeutic diphenylcyclopropenone sensitization with weekly scalp DPC. Blood sampling preceded each patch test application. This entry comes from a study of human T cells and chemical hapten exposure. Turning to the study itself: Sensitization involved placing 2% DPC onto an approximately 2 cm by approximately 2 cm region of upper inner arm skin.

The sequence derives from a young woman with alopecia areata. Some clones in this sample may be carry-over from other donors' samples. The material sequenced was whole blood, taken in connection with sensitization to the hapten diphenylcyclopropenone (DPC). The genes are TRBV29-1 and TRBJ1-3; no definite D call. CDR3 amino acids: CSVLTAADSGNTIYF. DNA for the CDR3: TGCAGCGTTTTAACCGCCGCAGACTCTGGAAACACCATATATTTT.